This T cell receptor (beta chain) emerged from a study of blood T cell repertoires in COVID-19 (TCRdb year 2020). Study-wide context: The collaborator samples originated in the United States, Italy and Spain and spanned the acute and convalescent phases of COVID-19. Where HLA class I and class II types were available, the types were taken from metadata supplied by the sample provider, not from assay-based typing. Deeply sampled blood TCRbeta repertoires from subjects exposed to, actively infected with, or recovered from COVID-19 were included in the dataset. Samples were obtained from the ongoing ImmuneRACE study (first 160 participants) and from 1,200 or so subjects provided by 6 global collaborators. A freely available public database, intended as a resource for researchers studying the immune response to SARS-CoV-2, is where the repertoires were released. The material from the prospective study consisted of cDNA or gDNA derived from T cells, B-cell-depleted T cells, or PBMCs. Nearly every sample came with metadata listing a de-identified subject ID, COVID-19 status, age in years and sex. Points the paper makes about the study in general: The amount of clinical and demographic metadata varied by source and participant and was provided uncurated.

The immunoSEQ Assay, a bias-controlled multiplex PCR, was used to amplify TCRbeta CDR3 regions from genomic DNA. Per the source publication's procedure: Nucleated cell counts per sample were estimated from amplification of reference gene primers within the assay. To quantify the absolute abundance of each unique TCRbeta CDR3 rearrangement, sequence reads were collapsed and filtered. Productive Simpson clonality was computed per sample as the square root of Simpson's diversity index over productive rearrangements. What TCRdb holds here is the immuneACCESS table cut down to in-frame rearrangements. Part of the clones is not present; checked against another copy, under half of the missing clones reflect an unresolved V gene, and the others are unexplained. The V and J calls and clone size were taken over from that table, and D and trimming were inferred from the DNA. The sample table shows fewer than 250,000 clones, and approximately 88% are seen once. Of the sample, under 4% falls within the top ten clones.

Participants in the prospective study were aged roughly 18 to 100 years, lived in under 30 United States geographic areas, and enrolled through a virtual design. To assign participants to cohorts, the prospective study relied on clinical history that participants themselves reported in a screening survey and a study questionnaire. Recovered participants in ImmuneRACE Cohort 3 were defined as having two consecutive negative NP/OP PCR tests, clearance from a healthcare professional, or resolution of symptoms. In the prospective study, whole blood, serum and a nasopharyngeal or oropharyngeal swab were collected from each participant by mobile phlebotomists. Additional blood draws and questionnaires over an approximately two-month period could optionally be provided by prospective study participants. Blood samples from the prospective study were shipped frozen or at room temperature prior to DNA extraction.

As regards this clone: Its antigen is not yet known. No much larger clonotype is one base removed from it; base qualities were not supplied.

The clonotype originates from a woman between 25 and 40 years old who had recovered from COVID-19. Source material: PBMCs or T cells enriched from blood (not recorded which).

In nucleotide form, the sequence is TGCAGCGTTGAAGAATTGAGTTCGAGCTCCTACAATGAGCAGTTCTTC. This translates into CSVEELSSSSYNEQFF. The sequence links TRBV29-1 to TRBJ2-1, with the D gene call left open. The CDR3 sequence holds 16 residues, the cysteine and phenylalanine included. Just the 48-base CDR3 DNA is kept, in frame starting at base 1. The junction carries 12 bases between V and J, which are trimmed by 0 bases and 0 bases respectively. CDR1 and CDR2, per the germline V gene, are SQVTM and ANQGSEA.